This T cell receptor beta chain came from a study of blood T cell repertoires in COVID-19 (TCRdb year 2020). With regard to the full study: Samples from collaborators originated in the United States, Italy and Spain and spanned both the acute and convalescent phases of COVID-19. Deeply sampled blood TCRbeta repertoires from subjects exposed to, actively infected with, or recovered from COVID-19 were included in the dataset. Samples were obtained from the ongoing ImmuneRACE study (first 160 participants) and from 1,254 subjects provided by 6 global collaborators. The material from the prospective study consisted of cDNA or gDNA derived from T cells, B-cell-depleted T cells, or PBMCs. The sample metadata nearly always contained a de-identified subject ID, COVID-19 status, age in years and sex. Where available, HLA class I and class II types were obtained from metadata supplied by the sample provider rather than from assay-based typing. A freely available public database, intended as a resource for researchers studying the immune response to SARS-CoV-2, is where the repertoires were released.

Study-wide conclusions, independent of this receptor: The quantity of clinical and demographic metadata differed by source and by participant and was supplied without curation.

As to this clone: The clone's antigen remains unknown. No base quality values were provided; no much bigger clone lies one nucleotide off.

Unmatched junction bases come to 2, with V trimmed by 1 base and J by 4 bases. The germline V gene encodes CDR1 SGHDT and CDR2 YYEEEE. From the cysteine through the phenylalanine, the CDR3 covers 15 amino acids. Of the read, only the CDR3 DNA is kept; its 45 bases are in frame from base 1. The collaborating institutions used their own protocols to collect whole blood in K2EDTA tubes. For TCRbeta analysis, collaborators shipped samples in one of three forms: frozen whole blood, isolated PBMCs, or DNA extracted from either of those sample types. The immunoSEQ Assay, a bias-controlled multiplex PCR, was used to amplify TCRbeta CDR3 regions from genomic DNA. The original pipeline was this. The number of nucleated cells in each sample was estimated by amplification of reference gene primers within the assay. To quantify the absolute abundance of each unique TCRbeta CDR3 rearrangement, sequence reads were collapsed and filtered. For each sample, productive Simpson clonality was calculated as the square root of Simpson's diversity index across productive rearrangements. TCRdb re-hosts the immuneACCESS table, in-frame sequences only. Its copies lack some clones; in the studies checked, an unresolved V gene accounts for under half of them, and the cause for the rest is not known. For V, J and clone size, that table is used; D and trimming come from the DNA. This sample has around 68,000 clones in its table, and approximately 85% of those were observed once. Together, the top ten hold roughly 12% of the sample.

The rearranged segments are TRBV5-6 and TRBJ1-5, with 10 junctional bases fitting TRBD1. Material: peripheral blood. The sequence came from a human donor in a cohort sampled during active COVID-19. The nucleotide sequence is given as TGTGCCAGCAGCTTGAGGACAGGGGGTAATCAGCCCCAGCATTTT. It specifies CASSLRTGGNQPQHF.